The 27 T cell receptor beta chains in this list originate from one sample, sequenced in a study of human T cells and chemical hapten exposure. Specified time point: patch test 1, 2 weeks after DPC sensitization. This sample's treatment: therapeutic diphenylcyclopropenone sensitization with weekly scalp DPC. TCRdb reprocessed the RACE reads with MiXCR, giving one entry per CDR3 protein. The repertoire has 370,000 or so distinct CDR3 sequences, roughly 4.8% of them found once; the top ten carry 2% to 2.5%. The sample consisted of whole blood, taken in connection with sensitization to the hapten diphenylcyclopropenone (DPC). The receptors were gathered from a woman aged 45-65 years with alopecia areata. Some clones in this sample may be carry-over from other donors' samples.

The J gene is TRBJ1-1, the V gene TRBV5-4, with D tentatively TRBD1 (5 bases). Trimming cost V 0 bases and J 8 bases, with 14 bases left between them. Per germline, CDR1 SGHNT and CDR2 YYREEE (reference sequence). CDR3 length: 14 residues. Written as DNA, the CDR3 is TGTGCCAGCAGCTTGGACCAAGGCGCAGGGGAAGCTTTCTTT. It specifies CASSLDQGAGEAFF.

A few counts support this clonotype. The chain is built from TRBV15 and TRBJ2-2; D unclear. CDR1 LNHNV and CDR2 YYDKDF come from the germline V gene (reference sequence). The V end lost 5 bases, the J end lost 1 base, and 5 bases lay between the germline ends. The CDR3 loop spans 13 amino acids. CDR3 sequence: CATSPGNTGELFF. Written as DNA, the CDR3 is TGTGCCACCAGCCCGGGGAACACCGGGGAGCTGTTTTTT. The full variable domain, with the rest looked up from reference TRBV15 and TRBJ2-2, is DAMVIQNPRYQVTQFGKPVTLSCSQTLNHNVMYWYQQKSSQAPKLLFHYYDKDFNNEADTPDNFQSRRPNTSFCFLDIRSPGLGDTAMYLCATSPGNTGELFFGEGSRLTVL.

Ten or more counts support this clonotype. The rearrangement joins TRBV7-8 to TRBJ1-5; tentatively, D is TRBD1 (6 bases). This CDR3 contains 15 residues. The germline CDR1 and CDR2 sequences are SGHVS and FQNEAQ. V was trimmed by 4 bases and J by 2 bases, leaving 12 bases between them. CDR3 sequence: CASSYQGQRNQPQHF. CDR3 nucleotide sequence: TGTGCCAGCAGCTACCAGGGACAACGCAATCAGCCCCAGCATTTT. Using reference TRBV7-8 and TRBJ1-5 for the parts outside the CDR3, the full variable domain is GAGVSQSPRYKVAKRGQDVALRCDPISGHVSLFWYQQALGQGPEFLTYFQNEAQLDKSGLPSDRFFAERPEGSVSTLKIQRTQQEDSAVYLCASSYQGQRNQPQHFGDGTRLSIL.

The chain links TRBV10-3 to TRBJ2-7, with D tentatively TRBD1 (6 bases). Germline lookup yields CDR1 ENHRY and CDR2 SYGVKD. This CDR3 has 15 amino acids. V was pared by 4 bases and J by 6 bases, with 19 bases between. The chain's CDR3 is CAISVGAQVGGEQYF. CDR3 bases: TGTGCCATCAGTGTGGGGGCGCAAGTAGGGGGCGAGCAGTACTTC.

This clonotype was detected many times. The chain recombines TRBV5-6 with TRBJ1-1; D is ambiguous. Germline V CDR1 and CDR2: SGHDT, YYEEEE. Between the trimmed V and J ends, which lost 5 bases and 3 bases, there was a span of 11 bases. This CDR3 contains 13 residues. CDR3 bases: TGTGCCAGCAGTCTAACGAGGTACACTGAAGCTTTCTTT. Translation gives CASSLTRYTEAFF. The whole variable domain, filled in from reference TRBV5-6 and TRBJ1-1, reads DAGVTQSPTHLIKTRGQQVTLRCSPKSGHDTVSWYQQALGQGPQFIFQYYEEEERQRGNFPDRFSGHQFPNYSSELNVNALLLGDSALYLCASSLTRYTEAFFGQGTRLTVV.

The V and J genes are TRBV7-7 and TRBJ2-1, with 10 positions matching TRBD1. Germline V lookup: CDR1 SSHAT, CDR2 FNYEAQ (reference sequence). Losses at the gene ends were 5 bases for V and 8 bases for J; bases not matched to a gene: 15. This CDR3 has 17 residues. In DNA, the CDR3 is TGTGCCAGCAGCCGAATTATACCGGGACAGGGGCCTGATGAGCAGTTCTTC. Its protein is CASSRIIPGQGPDEQFF.

Ten or more counts support this clonotype. V usage is TRBV12-5 and J usage is TRBJ2-1; the match to TRBD1 covers 7 bases. The CDR3 loop spans 13 amino acids. V dropped 7 bases and J dropped 4; count of bases not matched to a gene: 4. The germline V gene encodes CDR1 LGHNT and CDR2 FRNRAP. For the CDR3, the DNA is TGTGCTAGTGATTGGACAGGATACAATGAGCAGTTCTTC. This codes for CASDWTGYNEQFF. Full variable domain (remainder filled in from reference TRBV12-5 and TRBJ2-1): DARVTQTPRHKVTEMGQEVTMRCQPILGHNTVFWYRQTMMQGLELLAYFRNRAPLDDSGMPKDRFSAEMPDATLATLKIQPSEPRDSAVYFCASDWTGYNEQFFGPGTRLTVL.

At least ten counts were recorded for this clonotype. J is TRBJ1-6 and V is TRBV7-9; D remains unclear. Germline values: CDR1 SEHNR, CDR2 FQNEAQ (reference sequence). The V and J ends lost 2 bases and 7 bases respectively, with 6 bases between them. The CDR3 extends over 13 amino acids. In DNA form, the CDR3 reads TGTGCCAGCAGCTTAAGGGAAAATTCACCCCTCCACTTT. Translating it yields CASSLRENSPLHF.

In this sample, this clonotype turned up many times. The gene calls are TRBV29-1 and TRBJ1-2; D remains unclear. This CDR3 is 14 amino acids long. The ends were cut back, 3 bases at V and 3 bases at J, with 14 bases in the middle. Germline V CDR1 and CDR2: SQVTM, ANQGSEA. CDR3 coding DNA: TGCAGCGTTGATGAGTCCGGGCAGGACTATGGCTACACCTTC. Its translation is CSVDESGQDYGYTF.

This rearrangement joins TRBV5-1 to TRBJ1-1; tentatively, D is TRBD1 (6 bases). V lost 0 bases, J lost 4 bases, and 16 bases lay in between. The germline V gene has CDR1 SGHRS and CDR2 YFSETQ. This CDR3 has 16 amino acids. The CDR3 nucleotides are TGCGCCAGCAGCTTGGACCTACAGGGTAGAGGCACTGAAGCTTTCTTT. Residues: CASSLDLQGRGTEAFF.

This clonotype was detected ten times or more. The chain uses TRBV11-2 and TRBJ2-3; the D is unclear. Germline V lookup: CDR1 SGHAT, CDR2 FQNNGV. There are 12 residues in the CDR3. Trimming took off 5 bases at V and 9 bases at J, with 12 bases between the two ends. CDR3: CASSLTGETQYF. CDR3 sequence (DNA): TGTGCCAGCAGCCTCACCGGTGAGACGCAGTATTTT.

V gene TRBV27 combines with J gene TRBJ2-3, with D hard to call. Germline-derived CDR1 and CDR2 are MNHEY and SMNVEV (reference sequence). The CDR3 extends over 13 amino acids. V lost 3 bases to trimming and J lost 2 bases, with 6 bases between them. CDR3 sequence reads: CASSFYITDTQYF. CDR3 nucleotides: TGTGCCAGCAGTTTCTACATCACAGATACGCAGTATTTT.

This clonotype was seen repeatedly, ten times or more. The V call is TRBV6-5, the J call TRBJ1-1, with D perhaps TRBD1 (5 bases). Trimming shortened V by 5 bases and J by 8 bases, and 15 bases separated the two germline ends. The CDR3 totals 13 residues. Germline loops: CDR1 MNHEY, CDR2 SVGAGI. The CDR3 region is CASSGSGRSEAFF. CDR3 sequence (DNA): TGTGCCAGCAGTGGCTCAGGGAGATCGGAAGCTTTCTTT.

The genes are TRBV3-1 and TRBJ1-2; D call uncertain. Germline CDR1 and CDR2: LGHDT and YNNKEL (reference sequence). V lost 1 base and J 4 bases, leaving 13 bases between the germline ends. This CDR3 is built from 15 residues. CDR3 in amino acids: CASSQAPYSGYGYTF. As DNA, the CDR3 is TGTGCCAGCAGCCAAGCCCCTTACAGTGGCTATGGCTACACCTTC.

This chain joins TRBV20-1 and TRBJ2-7; 7 bases match TRBD1. The CDR3 contains 14 residues. J gave up 0 bases and V 4 bases, and 6 bases lay outside the gene matches. The V gene's germline CDR1 is DFQATT and CDR2 SNEGSKA (reference sequence). The CDR3 DNA reads TGCAGTGCTACCGGGACAGCAATCTCCTACGAGCAGTACTTC. Translating gives CSATGTAISYEQYF.

This clonotype was found many times. CDR3 DNA: TGTGCCATCAGTGACCCCGAGGGCGAACTCACAGATACGCAGTATTTT. Translation: CAISDPEGELTDTQYF. The rearrangement joins TRBV10-3 to TRBJ2-3; D might be TRBD2 (5 bases). Trimming shortened V by 3 bases and J by 2 bases, and 15 bases separated the two germline ends. The CDR3 loop spans 16 amino acids. Per germline, CDR1 ENHRY and CDR2 SYGVKD.

The table lists this clonotype with many counts. CDR3 bases: TGTGCCAGCAGCTCCAGCGGGGGCCCCGGGGAGCAGTACTTC. This translates into CASSSSGGPGEQYF. The genes are TRBV7-9 and TRBJ2-7; 8 bases are shared with TRBD2. Germline CDR1 reads SEHNR; CDR2 reads FQNEAQ (reference sequence). Trimming took 4 bases from V and 7 from J; bases not matched to a gene: 9. This CDR3 is 14 amino acids long. Together with reference TRBV7-9 and TRBJ2-7, the CDR3 gives the full variable domain: DTGVSQNPRHKITKRGQNVTFRCDPISEHNRLYWYRQTLGQGPEFLTYFQNEAQLEKSRLLSDRFSAERPKGSFSTLEIQRTEQGDSAMYLCASSSSGGPGEQYFGPGTRLTVT.

J is TRBJ2-3 and V is TRBV10-3; 9 positions match TRBD2. The junction had 4 bases not matched to a gene; V was cut back by 0 bases and J by 3 bases. The CDR3 spans 16 residues. CDR1 ENHRY and CDR2 SYGVKD come from the germline V gene. CDR3 sequence (DNA): TGTGCCATCAGTGAGTCCTGGCGGGAGGGGACAGATACGCAGTATTTT. Amino acid sequence: CAISESWREGTDTQYF.

The gene calls are TRBV13 and TRBJ2-7; the D gene is possibly TRBD1 (5 bases). The CDR3 spans 15 residues. Germline V gene data show CDR1 as PRHDT and CDR2 as FYEKMQ (reference sequence). V was shortened by 0 bases and J by 1 base, with 10 bases between the two germline ends. The CDR3 region is CASSLGPGNSYEQYF. The CDR3 DNA reads TGTGCCAGCAGCTTAGGGCCAGGGAATTCCTACGAGCAGTACTTC.

The chain carries TRBV20-1 and TRBJ2-2; D is perhaps TRBD2 (6 bases). Trimming shortened V by 5 bases and J by 6 bases, and 16 bases separated the two germline ends. This CDR3 is 14 amino acids long. Germline CDR1 and CDR2: DFQATT and SNEGSKA (reference sequence). The CDR3 here is CSAPLPGAPGELFF. The CDR3, as DNA: TGCAGTGCTCCCCTGCCGGGAGCCCCCGGGGAGCTGTTTTTT.

Only a few counts were recorded for this clonotype. The CDR3 loop reads CASTVQQEKLFF. CDR3 DNA sequence: TGTGCCAGCACGGTCCAGCAGGAAAAACTGTTTTTT. This chain links TRBV2 with TRBJ1-4; D ambiguous. Trimming shortened V by 7 bases and J by 8 bases, and 11 bases separated the two germline ends. The CDR3 covers 12 residues. Germline CDR1 is SNHLY and CDR2 is FYNNEI.

This clonotype came up many times. The gene calls are TRBV2 and TRBJ2-1; perhaps D is TRBD1 or TRBD2 (5 bases each). CDR3 length: 14 residues. Trimming took 8 bases from V and 2 from J, leaving 13 bases between them. Looked up from germline, CDR1 is SNHLY and CDR2 is FYNNEI. CDR3 loop: CASLRDGPYNEQFF. DNA for the CDR3: TGTGCCAGCCTCCGGGACGGACCCTACAATGAGCAGTTCTTC.

The rearrangement links TRBV29-1 to TRBJ2-3, with 8 nucleotides matching TRBD2. CDR3 length: 15 residues. The junction had 10 bases not matched to a gene; V was cut back by 8 bases and J by 0 bases. CDR1 and CDR2 (germline): SQVTM, ANQGSEA. CDR3 residues: CSTWTSQLSTDTQYF. The DNA for the CDR3 is TGCAGCACATGGACTAGCCAACTTAGCACAGATACGCAGTATTTT.

This clonotype was counted at least ten times. The CDR3 nucleotides read TGTGCCAGCAGTTTCAGGCTAGCGGGAGAAGTTCACGAGCAGTACTTC. This encodes CASSFRLAGEVHEQYF. This sequence joins TRBV28 and TRBJ2-7; 10 positions agree with TRBD2. The CDR3 is 16 residues long. Trimming took 3 bases from V and 5 from J; bases not matched to a gene: 10. Germline CDR1 reads MDHEN; CDR2 reads SYDVKM.

This clonotype occurred many times. The rearrangement links TRBV7-2 to TRBJ2-7, with D possibly called TRBD1 or TRBD2 (6 bases each). Germline V gene lookup returns CDR1 SGHTA and CDR2 FQGNSA. Trimming stripped 5 bases from V and 0 bases from J, with 14 bases between. This CDR3 spans 15 amino acids. The CDR3 region has the DNA TGTGCCAGCAGCCCGGGGGCCTATGACTCCTACGAGCAGTACTTC. This gives the protein CASSPGAYDSYEQYF. The full variable domain, in which reference TRBV7-2 and TRBJ2-7 provide the parts outside the CDR3, is GAGVSQSPSNKVTEKGKDVELRCDPISGHTALYWYRQSLGQGLEFLIYFQGNSAPDKSGLPSDRFSAERTGGSVSTLTIQRTQQEDSAVYLCASSPGAYDSYEQYFGPGTRLTVT.

This clonotype was observed many times. V usage is TRBV7-6 and J usage is TRBJ2-3, with D possibly being TRBD1 (6 bases). CDR3 length: 15 amino acids. The germline gives CDR1 SGHVS, CDR2 FNYEAQ. The V and J ends lost 5 bases and 3 bases respectively, with 15 bases between them. The CDR3 DNA is TGTGCCAGCAGCGGGACAACTCGGATAACAGATACGCAGTATTTT. Its translation is CASSGTTRITDTQYF.

Only a few counts were recorded for this clonotype. The chain couples TRBV15 to TRBJ2-5, with a weak D call TRBD1 (5 bases). The ends were cut back, 7 bases at V and 6 bases at J, with 18 bases in the middle. This CDR3 has 14 residues. Germline V CDR1 and CDR2: LNHNV, YYDKDF (reference sequence). The DNA for the CDR3 is TGTGCCACCACCTCCGCAGGGATGTCGAAGACCCAGTACTTC. This codes for CATTSAGMSKTQYF.